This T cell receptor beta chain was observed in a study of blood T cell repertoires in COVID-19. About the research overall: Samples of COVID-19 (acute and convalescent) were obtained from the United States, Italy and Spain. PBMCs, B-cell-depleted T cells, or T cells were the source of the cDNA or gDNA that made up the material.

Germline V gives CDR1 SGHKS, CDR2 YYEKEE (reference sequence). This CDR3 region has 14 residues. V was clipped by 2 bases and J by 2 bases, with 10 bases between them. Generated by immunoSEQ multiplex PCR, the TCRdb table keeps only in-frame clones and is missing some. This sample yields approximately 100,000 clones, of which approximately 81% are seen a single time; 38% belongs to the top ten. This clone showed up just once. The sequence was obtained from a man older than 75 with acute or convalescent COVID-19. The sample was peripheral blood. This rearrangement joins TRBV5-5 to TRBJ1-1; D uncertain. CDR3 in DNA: TGTGCCAGCAGCTTTAAACACCAAAACACTGAAGCTTTCTTT. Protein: CASSFKHQNTEAFF.